Below, 27 T cell receptor beta chains from the same sample are listed, as sequenced in a study of response to subunit inactivated influenza vaccine (dated by TCRdb to between 2018 and 2020). The library was generated by RT-PCR. The instrument was an Illumina HiSeq 2500. Using fastp at Q25 and MiXCR, TCRdb reprocessed the public reads and kept productive beta chains. Every CDR3 protein is listed once, alongside the most common genes and DNA of its rows. This sample holds a few hundred thousand distinct CDR3 sequences; approximately 15% were observed only once. Around 10% of the sample belongs to the ten largest clones. The material was PBMCs from blood, obtained approximately 13 days after vaccination. These receptors originate from a man aged 45-65 years who received an inactivated influenza vaccine. Donor details come from another sample of the same person, matched by shared clones.

The V call is TRBV20-1, the J call TRBJ2-7, with 9 bases matching TRBD2. The CDR3 sequence is 14 residues long. Germline trimming cut 0 bases from V and 6 bases from J; bases unmatched to any gene: 6. Germline values: CDR1 DFQATT, CDR2 SNEGSKA (reference sequence). The CDR3 DNA is TGCAGTGCTAGAGATATAGCGGGAGTAGTCGAGCAGTACTTC. The encoded protein is CSARDIAGVVEQYF.

V usage is TRBV6-2 or TRBV6-3 and J usage is TRBJ2-7, with D possibly TRBD2 on 6 matching bases. Germline V gene sequence: CDR1 MNHEY, CDR2 SVGEGT. Trimming pared 10 bases from V and 6 bases from J, leaving 16 bases between. This CDR3 is built from 12 residues. The DNA of the CDR3 is TGTGCCACCAGACTCGGGGGAAGCGAGCAGTACTTC. Its protein product is CATRLGGSEQYF.

This clonotype has a handful of counts. V usage is TRBV4-3 and J usage is TRBJ2-1; 11 bases map to TRBD2. With 2 bases clipped from V and 4 bases from J, the junction kept 1 base outside the gene matches. The CDR3 length is 15 residues. The V gene's germline CDR1 is LGHNA and CDR2 YSLEER. The chain's CDR3 is CASSQIAGGYNEQFF. CDR3 DNA sequence: TGCGCCAGCAGCCAAATAGCGGGGGGGTACAATGAGCAGTTCTTC.

Regarding this clonotype: One junction end disagrees with the germline gene, perhaps due to a read error. The genes are TRBV12-3 or TRBV12-4 and TRBJ2-1, with D maybe TRBD1 (6 bases). The CDR3 contains 14 residues. DNA for the CDR3: TGTGCCAGCATTTTATCTTCAGGGGACAATGAGCAGTTCTTC. Translation gives CASILSSGDNEQFF.

The gene calls are TRBV10-3 and TRBJ1-3; D uncertain. The CDR3 length is 14 residues. V was shortened by 0 bases and J by 9 bases, with 12 bases between the two germline ends. The germline gives CDR1 ENHRY, CDR2 SYGVKD. For the CDR3, the DNA is TGTGCCATCAGTGAGTCGAAGGCGACGTCCACCATATATTTT. Translated, it gives CAISESKATSTIYF.

This clonotype has at least ten counts. This chain uses TRBV6-5 with TRBJ2-2; possible D gene TRBD2, 6 bases. Germline values: CDR1 MNHEY, CDR2 SVGAGI. Trimming removed 2 bases from V and 0 bases from J, with 7 bases in between. The CDR3 is 15 residues long. The CDR3 is CASSYTSTNTGELFF. CDR3 nucleotides: TGTGCCAGCAGTTACACTAGCACGAACACCGGGGAGCTGTTTTTT.

As to this clonotype: A much bigger clone sits one base away, suggesting this may be a read error. The genes are TRBV6-5 and TRBJ2-2, with a possible D match to TRBD1 (6 bases). Deletions cut 4 bases from V and 2 bases from J, with 17 bases between. CDR3 size: 17 residues. Germline values: CDR1 MNHEY, CDR2 SVGAGI. The chain's CDR3 is CASSFPWTALNTGELFF. CDR3 DNA: TGTGCCAGCAGTTTCCCCTGGACAGCGCTTAACACCGGGGAGCTGTTTTTT.

This clonotype was counted between two and nine times. CDR3: CASSSSIPYYGYTF. As DNA, the CDR3 is TGTGCCAGCAGTTCCTCCATCCCCTACTATGGCTACACCTTC. The chain links TRBV6-2 or TRBV6-3 to TRBJ1-2; D gene unclear. Germline V gene sequence: CDR1 MNHEY, CDR2 SVGEGT. This CDR3 contains 14 residues. V lost 4 bases to trimming and J lost 3 bases, with 12 bases between them.

The chain combines TRBV15 with TRBJ2-7, with D hard to call. The length of the CDR3 is 12 residues. Germline values: CDR1 LNHNV, CDR2 YYDKDF (reference sequence). V was clipped by 1 base and J by 4 bases, with 5 bases between them. This CDR3 is CATSRGNYEQYF. CDR3 bases: TGTGCCACCAGCAGAGGGAATTACGAGCAGTACTTC.

This clonotype has just a few counts. The chain is built from TRBV2 and TRBJ2-2; D may be TRBD1 or TRBD2 (5 bases each). V was trimmed by 4 bases and J by 7 bases, leaving 13 bases between them. CDR1 is SNHLY and CDR2 is FYNNEI in the germline V gene. The CDR3 covers 14 residues. The CDR3 DNA reads as TGTGCCAGCAGTGGGAGACAGCGGTTCGGGGAGCTGTTTTTT. Translated: CASSGRQRFGELFF. Full variable domain (missing parts from reference TRBV2 and TRBJ2-2): EPEVTQTPSHQVTQMGQEVILRCVPISNHLYFYWYRQILGQKVEFLVSFYNNEISEKSEIFDDQFSVERPDGSNFTLKIRSTKLEDSAMYFCASSGRQRFGELFFGEGSRLTVL.

The V and J genes are TRBV27 and TRBJ2-3; possible D gene TRBD1, 6 bases. With 4 bases removed from V and 3 bases from J, the gap between germline ends came to 8 bases. Germline CDR1 and CDR2: MNHEY and SMNVEV (reference sequence). The CDR3 totals 13 residues. For the CDR3, the DNA is TGTGCCAGCAGTTATCAGGGGACAGATACGCAGTATTTT. Its translation is CASSYQGTDTQYF.

The chain has TRBV10-3 and TRBJ2-1, with 8 nucleotides matching TRBD1. Germline V lookup: CDR1 ENHRY, CDR2 SYGVKD. J lost 7 bases, V lost 0 bases, and 5 bases had no gene match. The length of the CDR3 is 15 residues. CDR3 sequence reads: CAISESAGQGNEQFF. In DNA, the CDR3 is TGTGCCATCAGTGAGTCAGCCGGACAGGGAAATGAGCAGTTCTTC.

There are a few counts of this clonotype. The J gene is TRBJ2-2, the V gene TRBV7-9; 12 bases fit TRBD2. Germline V gives CDR1 SEHNR, CDR2 FQNEAQ (reference sequence). Germline trimming cut 5 bases from V and 3 bases from J; bases unmatched to any gene: 4. The CDR3 has 16 amino acids. The CDR3 loop reads CASSITSGGHTGELFF. DNA for the CDR3: TGTGCCAGCAGCATTACTAGCGGGGGGCACACCGGGGAGCTGTTTTTT.

The genes are TRBV10-3 and TRBJ1-5, with a possible D match to TRBD1 (5 bases). Germline V gives CDR1 ENHRY, CDR2 SYGVKD. The CDR3 consists of 15 residues. V was cut by 4 bases and J by 2 bases, with 12 bases left in between. CDR3 nucleotides: TGTGCCATCAGTGGAGCCAGGGCGGGCAATCAGCCCCAGCATTTT. It is translated as CAISGARAGNQPQHF.

Only a few counts were recorded for this clonotype. The chain uses TRBV20-1 and TRBJ2-7; D perhaps matches TRBD2 (5 bases). Trimming pared 6 bases from V and 1 base from J, leaving 7 bases between. The CDR3 loop spans 11 amino acids. Germline V gene data show CDR1 as DFQATT and CDR2 as SNEGSKA (reference sequence). The CDR3 reads CSARTSYEQYF. CDR3 bases: TGCAGTGCCAGGACTTCCTACGAGCAGTACTTC.

This clonotype occurred a few times. This sequence joins TRBV9 and TRBJ1-1; a weak D match, TRBD1 (6 bases). This CDR3 region has 16 residues. V was shortened by 4 bases and J by 5 bases, with 21 bases between the two germline ends. Germline V gene lookup returns CDR1 SGDLS and CDR2 YYNGEE. The CDR3 sequence: CASSPQLLTGRTEAFF. The CDR3 DNA reads TGTGCCAGCAGCCCACAACTACTTACAGGGAGGACTGAAGCTTTCTTT.

This clonotype was seen more than once but under ten times. This chain links TRBV28 with TRBJ2-7, with TRBD1 matching 8 bases. The CDR3 length is 14 residues. The germline CDR1 and CDR2 sequences are MDHEN and SYDVKM. V lost 8 bases to trimming and J lost 4 bases; unmatched junction nucleotides: 10. The CDR3 DNA reads TGTGCCAGCGAAACCGGACAGGGCCTTTACGAGCAGTACTTC. This sequence encodes CASETGQGLYEQYF.

This clonotype has only a few counts. J is TRBJ2-7 and V is TRBV10-3; perhaps TRBD2 as D (5 bases). The germline V gene has CDR1 ENHRY and CDR2 SYGVKD. This CDR3 has 13 amino acids. Trimming took off 8 bases at V and 2 bases at J, with 13 bases between the two ends. The CDR3 sequence: CAIAPDLTYEQYF. In nucleotides, the CDR3 is TGTGCCATCGCCCCGGACTTAACCTACGAGCAGTACTTC.

The chain uses TRBV9 and TRBJ2-1; TRBD1 matches 9 bases. Trimming at V came to 0 bases and at J to 8 bases, leaving 9 bases not matched to a gene. The CDR3 contains 16 residues. CDR1 and CDR2 from the germline V gene are SGDLS and YYNGEE. The CDR3 bases are TGTGCCAGCAGCGTAGGATCCGGGACAGGGATCCATGAGCAGTTCTTC. It yields the protein CASSVGSGTGIHEQFF. The whole variable domain, filled in from reference TRBV9 and TRBJ2-1, reads DSGVTQTPKHLITATGQRVTLRCSPRSGDLSVYWYQQSLDQGLQFLIQYYNGEERAKGNILERFSAQQFPDLHSELNLSSLELGDSALYFCASSVGSGTGIHEQFFGPGTRLTVL.

V gene TRBV6-5 combines with J gene TRBJ1-4; D perhaps matches TRBD1 (6 bases). Trimming took 4 bases from V and 7 from J, leaving 13 bases between them. Germline CDR1 MNHEY, CDR2 SVGAGI. This CDR3 has 14 amino acids. For the CDR3, the DNA is TGTGCCAGCAGTTTTAAGGGGGTTAGTGAAAAACTGTTTTTT. Translated: CASSFKGVSEKLFF.

This clonotype was seen repeatedly, ten times or more. The J gene is TRBJ2-1, the V gene TRBV5-1, with 8 bases that match TRBD2. Per the germline V gene, CDR1 is SGHRS and CDR2 is YFSETQ. This CDR3 has 15 residues. V gave up 4 bases and J gave up 5 bases; unmatched junction bases: 8. CDR3 sequence: CASSPGGTFNNEQFF. DNA for the CDR3: TGCGCCAGCAGCCCGGGAGGGACATTTAACAATGAGCAGTTCTTC.

This clonotype was seen ten or more times. The chain combines TRBV5-1 with TRBJ2-7; D is perhaps TRBD2 (5 bases). V was trimmed by 0 bases and J by 6 bases, leaving 13 bases between them. The CDR3 has 14 residues. Germline loops: CDR1 SGHRS, CDR2 YFSETQ. CDR3 sequence: CASSLAAGVFEQYF. The CDR3, as DNA: TGCGCCAGCAGCTTGGCCGCCGGGGTGTTCGAGCAGTACTTC.

This clonotype was counted a few times. V and J are TRBV10-3 and TRBJ2-2; TRBD2 matches 7 bases. Trimming cost V 2 bases and J 4 bases; bases outside gene matches: 13. The CDR3 has 18 amino acids. Germline assignment: CDR1 ENHRY and CDR2 SYGVKD. The DNA of the CDR3 is TGTGCCATCAGTGAGAGGAAGGCAGGGACTATCGCCACCGGGGAGCTGTTTTTT. Translation: CAISERKAGTIATGELFF.

This clonotype was recorded a few times. The chain carries TRBV15 and TRBJ2-2; D may match TRBD1 or TRBD2 (6 bases each). The CDR3 totals 15 residues. Germline loops: CDR1 LNHNV, CDR2 YYDKDF (reference sequence). With 5 bases removed from V and 4 bases from J, the gap between germline ends came to 14 bases. CDR3 in DNA: TGTGCCACCAGCCAAGTACGGGGGCGCACCGGGGAGCTGTTTTTT. Protein sequence: CATSQVRGRTGELFF.

The genes are TRBV28 and TRBJ2-1, with TRBD2 matching 11 bases. This CDR3 is 16 amino acids long. J lost 5 bases, V lost 6 bases, and 9 bases had no gene match. CDR1 and CDR2 from the germline V gene are MDHEN and SYDVKM. CDR3 in amino acids: CASRLAGVFGDNEQFF. The CDR3, as DNA: TGTGCCAGCAGACTAGCGGGAGTATTTGGCGACAATGAGCAGTTCTTC.

This clonotype was picked up many times. Mismatch with germline at one junction end may stem from a read error. The J gene is TRBJ1-1, the V gene TRBV12-3 or TRBV12-4; D ambiguous. This CDR3 is 12 amino acids long. CDR3 in DNA: TGCGCCAGCAGCTTGGGTGGATCTGAAGCTTTCTTT. The encoded protein is CASSLGGSEAFF.

The chain uses TRBV4-1 and TRBJ2-3; D is undetermined. V was shortened by 2 bases and J by 2 bases, with 11 bases between the two germline ends. The CDR3 is made up of 15 amino acids. CDR1 MGHRA and CDR2 YSYEKL come from the germline V gene. The CDR3 region is CASSQTARNTDTQYF. The CDR3 DNA sequence: TGCGCCAGCAGCCAAACCGCACGGAACACAGATACGCAGTATTTT.